The clone carrying this T cell receptor (beta chain) has at least ten counts. Its antigen remains unidentified. The data stem from a study of blood T cells in healthy people across ages. The germline V and J ends were trimmed by 6 bases and 1 base, with 16 bases remaining between them. Germline loops: CDR1 MNHNY, CDR2 SVGAGI (reference sequence). The CDR3 contains 15 residues. Findings and caveats of the study: Strong correlation linked observed beta diversity and percent naive T cells.

The authors ran a second PCR of about 6 to 11 cycles using a sample-barcoded 5' primer and a J-beta primer mix. Each sample yielded at least 2.5 million CDR3-containing paired-end reads. TCRdb redid the calling of the 5' RACE reads with MiXCR, one entry per CDR3 protein. The repertoire holds about 640,000 distinct CDR3 sequences, under 70% seen once, with roughly 34% in the top ten. J is TRBJ2-7 and V is TRBV6-6, with D perhaps being TRBD1 or TRBD2 (6 bases each). The sequenced material came from blood. The receptor's source is a man aged 55 to 69 in good health. The CDR3 DNA follows: TGTGCCAGCAGCTACGGCGGGACAAGTTCCTACGAGCAGTACTTC. Protein product: CASSYGGTSSYEQYF.